Shown below are 31 T cell receptor beta chains from a single sample sequenced in a study of shared clonotypes between healthy human individuals. Assay: immunoSEQ multiplex PCR; the TCRdb copy retains only in-frame clones and omits some. The sample lists about 1.5 million clones, 95% to 99% occurring once. The sequencing sample was made of naive CD4+ T cells sorted from blood. Subset: CD45RA+ positively selected. The origin of the receptors is a man in his thirties or forties in good health.

V usage is TRBV10-3 and J usage is TRBJ2-7; D perhaps matches TRBD1 (5 bases). The length of the CDR3 is 15 residues. Germline CDR1 reads ENHRY; CDR2 reads SYGVKD. The V and J ends lost 5 bases and 2 bases respectively, with 16 bases between them. CDR3 in amino acids: CAISFQGVSPYEQYF. CDR3 coding DNA: TGTGCCATCAGTTTTCAGGGTGTCTCCCCCTACGAGCAGTACTTC.

The V gene is TRBV5-1, the J gene TRBJ2-2, with a tentative D call TRBD2 (7 bases). Trimming pared 4 bases from V and 1 base from J, leaving 11 bases between. The length of the CDR3 is 15 residues. Germline V gene sequence: CDR1 SGHRS, CDR2 YFSETQ. CDR3 sequence reads: CASSQRDKNTGELFF. CDR3 DNA: TGCGCCAGCAGCCAGCGGGACAAGAACACCGGGGAGCTGTTTTTT.

The chain employs TRBV11-2 and TRBJ2-1; 7 bases fit TRBD2. Germline lookup yields CDR1 SGHAT and CDR2 FQNNGV. CDR3 size: 13 residues. Germline trimming cut 1 base from V and 8 bases from J; bases unmatched to any gene: 2. CDR3 in amino acids: CASSLGTRDEQFF. CDR3 DNA: TGTGCCAGCAGCTTAGGGACTAGGGATGAGCAGTTCTTC.

In DNA, the CDR3 is TGTGCCAGCAGCTCCCTAGCGGGAGAGGTGTACGAGCAGTACTTC. It is translated as CASSSLAGEVYEQYF. This sequence joins TRBV7-2 and TRBJ2-7, with 10 bases matching TRBD2. Germline CDR1 reads SGHTA; CDR2 reads FQGNSA. V trimming: 4 bases; J trimming: 4 bases; junction bases outside the gene matches: 7. The CDR3 is made up of 15 amino acids.

CDR3 coding DNA: TGTGCCAGCAGCCCAAGGGAGTATCACGAGCAGTACTTC. This codes for CASSPREYHEQYF. The genes are TRBV7-9 and TRBJ2-7, with a weak D call TRBD2 (5 bases). V was pared by 5 bases and J by 5 bases, with 13 bases between. Germline CDR1 reads SEHNR; CDR2 reads FQNEAQ (reference sequence). This CDR3 is 13 amino acids long. The full variable domain, with the rest looked up from reference TRBV7-9 and TRBJ2-7, is DTGVSQNPRHKITKRGQNVTFRCDPISEHNRLYWYRQTLGQGPEFLTYFQNEAQLEKSRLLSDRFSAERPKGSFSTLEIQRTEQGDSAMYLCASSPREYHEQYFGPGTRLTVT.

This rearrangement joins TRBV18 to TRBJ2-7; D remains unclear. This CDR3 comprises 12 residues. The V and J ends lost 4 bases and 4 bases respectively, with 8 bases between them. Germline-derived CDR1 and CDR2 are KGHSH and LQKENI. The CDR3 loop reads CASSLNFYEQYF. The CDR3 region has the DNA TGTGCCAGCTCACTGAATTTTTACGAGCAGTACTTC. Complete variable domain (other parts from reference TRBV18 and TRBJ2-7): NAGVMQNPRHLVRRRGQEARLRCSPMKGHSHVYWYRQLPEEGLKFMVYLQKENIIDESGMPKERFSAEFPKEGPSILRIQQVVRGDSAAYFCASSLNFYEQYFGPGTRLTVT.

The chain has TRBV14 and TRBJ2-6; 12 bases line up with TRBD1. CDR3 length: 17 amino acids. V was pared by 3 bases and J by 3 bases, with 3 bases of the junction left unmatched. CDR1 is SGHDN and CDR2 is FVKESK in the germline V gene. The CDR3 loop is CASSHGTGGIGANVLTF. Here the CDR3 DNA reads TGTGCCAGCAGCCACGGGACAGGGGGCATTGGGGCCAACGTCCTGACTTTC.

The chain combines TRBV6-5 with TRBJ2-1; D remains ambiguous. The CDR3 covers 13 residues. Trimming shortened V by 9 bases and J by 4 bases, and 13 bases separated the two germline ends. The germline V gene has CDR1 MNHEY and CDR2 SVGAGI. In DNA, the CDR3 is TGTGCCAGTCTCAGCGCAACATACAATGAGCAGTTCTTC. It is translated as CASLSATYNEQFF.

In the case of this clone: The same CDR3 arises from other DNA sequences in this sample as well. The V gene is TRBV5-1, the J gene TRBJ2-2; perhaps D is TRBD1 or TRBD2 (5 bases each). The CDR3 is 13 residues long. Germline lookup yields CDR1 SGHRS and CDR2 YFSETQ. The V end lost 4 bases, the J end lost 3 bases, and 7 bases lay between the germline ends. The CDR3 loop is CASSRGDTGELFF. The CDR3, as DNA: TGCGCCAGCAGCAGGGGAGACACCGGGGAGCTGTTTTTT.

V is TRBV27 and J is TRBJ1-4, with 8 nucleotides matching TRBD1. Per the germline V gene, CDR1 is MNHEY and CDR2 is SMNVEV (reference sequence). This CDR3 region has 16 residues. The V and J ends lost 7 bases and 8 bases, in that order; junction bases with no gene match: 15. The CDR3: CASKPYRAGGTEKLFF. Here the CDR3 DNA reads TGTGCCAGCAAACCTTATCGGGCAGGGGGCACCGAAAAACTGTTTTTT.

This rearrangement joins TRBV4-1 to TRBJ2-3, with TRBD1 as a possible D gene (6 bases). This CDR3 is 15 amino acids long. Per the germline V gene, CDR1 is MGHRA and CDR2 is YSYEKL. Trimming pared 0 bases from V and 1 base from J, leaving 8 bases between. The chain's CDR3 is CASSQEGGRTDTQYF. CDR3 sequence (DNA): TGCGCCAGCAGCCAAGAAGGGGGTCGCACAGATACGCAGTATTTT.

This clone was detected only once. The rearrangement uses TRBV4-1 and TRBJ2-5; no definite D call. The germline gives CDR1 MGHRA, CDR2 YSYEKL. The CDR3 contains 13 residues. Trimming took off 1 base at V and 0 bases at J, with 3 bases between the two ends. DNA of the CDR3: TGCGCCAGCAGCCAAGTCCACCAAGAGACCCAGTACTTC. Amino acids: CASSQVHQETQYF.

This chain connects TRBV4-3 to TRBJ2-1; the match to TRBD2 covers 9 bases. Unmatched junction bases numbered 12, after V lost 3 bases and J lost 0 bases. In germline, CDR1 is LGHNA, CDR2 YSLEER. The length of the CDR3 is 19 residues. CDR3 protein: CASSQEPGLAPSSYNEQFF. The CDR3 DNA reads TGCGCCAGCAGCCAGGAACCGGGACTAGCACCGAGCTCCTACAATGAGCAGTTCTTC.

The V gene is TRBV5-4, the J gene TRBJ2-1; 11 bases align to TRBD2. The germline gives CDR1 SGHNT, CDR2 YYREEE (reference sequence). V dropped 7 bases and J dropped 4; count of bases not matched to a gene: 4. The CDR3 has 14 residues. The DNA of the CDR3 is TGTGCCAGCTCTACTAGCGGGAGTTACAATGAGCAGTTCTTC. Its protein product is CASSTSGSYNEQFF.

The chain uses TRBV5-1 and TRBJ2-2, with 12 bases aligning to TRBD1. Per the germline V gene, CDR1 is SGHRS and CDR2 is YFSETQ. The CDR3 is 18 amino acids. Unmatched junction bases numbered 12, after V lost 3 bases and J lost 6 bases. The chain's CDR3 is CASSYYPGQGASPGELFF. CDR3 bases: TGCGCCAGCAGCTATTACCCGGGACAGGGGGCAAGTCCCGGGGAGCTGTTTTTT.

The gene calls are TRBV5-1 and TRBJ2-1, with 10 nucleotides matching TRBD2. Per germline, CDR1 SGHRS and CDR2 YFSETQ. The CDR3 extends over 17 amino acids. V lost 1 base, J lost 9 bases, and 13 bases stayed unmatched. The CDR3 region is CASSLLLAGAPGGEQFF. The DNA of the CDR3 is TGCGCCAGCAGCTTGCTGCTAGCGGGAGCCCCGGGTGGTGAGCAGTTCTTC.

Points on this clone: This same CDR3 is encoded by further DNA sequences in the sample. CDR3 nucleotides: TGTGCCAGCAGCTTAACGGGGGCTACTAATGAAAAACTGTTTTTT. Its translation: CASSLTGATNEKLFF. The chain employs TRBV7-3 and TRBJ1-4, with a tentative D call TRBD1 (6 bases). The V gene's germline CDR1 is SGHTA and CDR2 FQGTGA. V gave up 0 bases and J gave up 2 bases, with 7 bases separating them. The CDR3 totals 15 residues.

CDR3 amino acids: CASSLAVAEGTYNEQFF. CDR3 nucleotides: TGCGCCAGCAGCTTGGCGGTAGCGGAGGGGACCTACAATGAGCAGTTCTTC. The chain couples TRBV5-1 to TRBJ2-1; tentative D call: TRBD2 (6 bases). CDR3 length: 17 residues. Germline CDR1 and CDR2: SGHRS and YFSETQ. Between the trimmed V and J ends, which lost 0 bases and 2 bases, there was a span of 15 bases.

This clone is a singleton in its sample. The J gene is TRBJ2-7, the V gene TRBV4-2; tentative D call: TRBD1 (5 bases). The V end lost 4 bases, the J end lost 2 bases, and 12 bases lay between the germline ends. CDR1 and CDR2 (germline): LGHNA, YNFKEQ. There are 14 residues in the CDR3. The CDR3 region is CASSLQANPYEQYF. DNA for the CDR3: TGTGCCAGCAGCCTACAGGCCAACCCCTACGAGCAGTACTTC.

The rearrangement links TRBV7-6 to TRBJ2-1; 9 bases align to TRBD2. The CDR3 covers 14 residues. V trimming: 5 bases; J trimming: 5 bases; junction bases outside the gene matches: 4. Per the germline V gene, CDR1 is SGHVS and CDR2 is FNYEAQ. The CDR3 loop is CASSPGTSHNEQFF. The CDR3 nucleotides read TGTGCCAGCAGCCCCGGGACTAGCCACAATGAGCAGTTCTTC.

The chain combines TRBV11-2 with TRBJ2-7; D is undetermined. The CDR3 has 14 amino acids. The V gene's germline CDR1 is SGHAT and CDR2 FQNNGV. Trimming removed 4 bases at V and 6 bases at J, with 16 bases between. The CDR3, as DNA: TGTGCCAGCAGCTCCTTTTTCGGCCGACCCGAGCAGTACTTC. Its translation: CASSSFFGRPEQYF.

The chain employs TRBV7-8 and TRBJ2-3; D uncertain. The CDR3 is 17 residues long. Deletions cut 2 bases from V and 2 bases from J, with 17 bases between. Per the germline V gene, CDR1 is SGHVS and CDR2 is FQNEAQ. The CDR3 protein is CASSLLAWRPLTDTQYF. CDR3 DNA: TGTGCCAGCAGCTTATTAGCCTGGAGACCCCTCACAGATACGCAGTATTTT. Using reference TRBV7-8 and TRBJ2-3 for the parts outside the CDR3, the full variable domain is GAGVSQSPRYKVAKRGQDVALRCDPISGHVSLFWYQQALGQGPEFLTYFQNEAQLDKSGLPSDRFFAERPEGSVSTLKIQRTQQEDSAVYLCASSLLAWRPLTDTQYFGPGTRLTVL.

The genes are TRBV14 and TRBJ1-2; perhaps TRBD1 as D (6 bases). V was trimmed by 7 bases and J by 5 bases, leaving 20 bases between them. Germline CDR1 SGHDN, CDR2 FVKESK. This CDR3 spans 15 amino acids. The CDR3 loop reads CASNPLAGEGYGYTF. CDR3 DNA sequence: TGTGCCAGCAACCCCCTGGCAGGGGAAGGATATGGCTACACCTTC. Full variable domain (rest looked up from reference TRBV14 and TRBJ1-2): EAGVTQFPSHSVIEKGQTVTLRCDPISGHDNLYWYRRVMGKEIKFLLHFVKESKQDESGMPNNRFLAERTGGTYSTLKVQPAELEDSGVYFCASNPLAGEGYGYTFGSGTRLTVV.

J is TRBJ2-1 and V is TRBV7-9, with 8 positions matching TRBD2. Looked up from germline, CDR1 is SEHNR and CDR2 is FQNEAQ (reference sequence). The V gene end was trimmed by 8 bases and the J gene end by 9 bases; junction bases not matched to a gene: 9. The CDR3 runs to 13 residues. As DNA, the CDR3 is TGTGCCAGCGAAAAGCGGGAGTCCTTTGAGCAGTTCTTC. Translating it yields CASEKRESFEQFF. The entire variable domain, with the rest obtained from reference TRBV7-9 and TRBJ2-1, is as follows: DTGVSQNPRHKITKRGQNVTFRCDPISEHNRLYWYRQTLGQGPEFLTYFQNEAQLEKSRLLSDRFSAERPKGSFSTLEIQRTEQGDSAMYLCASEKRESFEQFFGPGTRLTVL.

In its sample, this clone was seen a few times. This CDR3 is also generated by other DNA sequences in the sample. V is TRBV7-6 and J is TRBJ2-2; the D is unclear. This CDR3 has 12 residues. Germline V CDR1 and CDR2: SGHVS, FNYEAQ. The V and J ends lost 1 base and 5 bases respectively, with 2 bases between them. This CDR3 reads CASSLGTGELFF. The CDR3 DNA follows: TGTGCCAGCAGCTTAGGGACCGGGGAGCTGTTTTTT.

The chain combines TRBV10-2 with TRBJ2-3; 7 positions match TRBD2. Looked up from germline, CDR1 is WSHSY and CDR2 is SAAADI. The J segment lost 0 bases and the V segment lost 4 bases, leaving 4 bases of the junction unmatched. This CDR3 comprises 15 residues. The CDR3 bases are TGCGCCAGCAGTGCCCGGGAGGCGAGCACAGATACGCAGTATTTT. Translated: CASSAREASTDTQYF.

This chain connects TRBV5-5 to TRBJ2-3, with 7 nucleotides matching TRBD2. Germline assignment: CDR1 SGHKS and CDR2 YYEKEE (reference sequence). The CDR3 loop spans 16 amino acids. The V and J ends lost 1 base and 1 base, in that order; junction bases with no gene match: 6. CDR3 in DNA: TGTGCCAGCAGCTTGTCCTGGACTAGAGGCACAGATACGCAGTATTTT. Translation: CASSLSWTRGTDTQYF.

This chain uses TRBV19 with TRBJ2-7; 9 nucleotides line up with TRBD2. Trimming cost V 0 bases and J 2 bases; bases outside gene matches: 5. Per the germline V gene, CDR1 is LNHDA and CDR2 is SQIVND (reference sequence). There are 16 residues in the CDR3. CDR3 nucleotides: TGTGCCAGTAGTATAGAAGGGAGCGGGAGGACCTACGAGCAGTACTTC. It is translated as CASSIEGSGRTYEQYF.

The J gene is TRBJ2-1, the V gene TRBV19; 11 bases agree with TRBD2. This CDR3 is built from 13 residues. With 4 bases clipped from V and 11 bases from J, the junction kept 4 bases outside the gene matches. Germline CDR1 LNHDA, CDR2 SQIVND (reference sequence). The CDR3 nucleotides read TGTGCCAGTAGTACGGGACTAGCGGACAAGCAGTTCTTC. Translation: CASSTGLADKQFF.

The chain combines TRBV19 with TRBJ2-1; 8 bases fit TRBD1. The CDR3 spans 15 residues. The germline V gene encodes CDR1 LNHDA and CDR2 SQIVND (reference sequence). J was trimmed by 6 bases and V by 3 bases; bases with no gene match: 7. CDR3 protein: CASSIRDRRGNEQFF. The CDR3 region has the DNA TGTGCCAGTAGTATCCGGGACAGGAGAGGCAATGAGCAGTTCTTC.

The genes are TRBV6-4 and TRBJ2-5, with D possibly TRBD2 on 7 matching bases. CDR3 length equals 15 residues. The V and J ends lost 3 bases and 1 base respectively, with 12 bases between them. Germline CDR1 MRHNA, CDR2 SNTAGT. The CDR3 sequence: CASSEGGGVQETQYF. CDR3 sequence (DNA): TGTGCCAGCAGTGAAGGGGGGGGCGTCCAAGAGACCCAGTACTTC.